This is a list of T cell receptor beta chains from one sample in a study of PD-1 blockade in classical Hodgkin lymphoma. Assay used: immunoSEQ multiplex PCR; TCRdb lists only in-frame clones, some missing. The sample consists of about 13,000 clones, about four fifths of them appearing once. This specimen consisted of peripheral blood mononuclear cells (PBMCs), obtained at baseline. The receptors were gathered from a human donor with classical Hodgkin lymphoma. CDR3s include the opening cysteine and the closing phenylalanine or tryptophan. D genes are given only for firm matches. Some rows have no size entry. The others give once, few or many, or a class for an expanded clone.

TRBV6-1	TRBJ1-2	TRBD1	-	CASSFSQGVSYGYTF	TGTGCCAGCAGTTTTTCCCAGGGGGTTTCCTATGGCTACACCTTC
TRBV14	TRBJ1-6	TRBD1	-	CASSQLGQGDSPLHF	TGTGCCAGCAGCCAACTGGGACAGGGCGATTCACCCCTCCACTTT
TRBV10-1	TRBJ2-5	TRBD1	-	CASSSDRGAWETQYF	TGCGCCAGCAGCTCGGACAGGGGTGCATGGGAGACCCAGTACTTC
TRBV5-1	TRBJ2-2	-	-	CASSLSGPGKGTGELFF	TGCGCCAGCAGCTTATCCGGGCCAGGGAAAGGCACCGGGGAGCTGTTTTTT
TRBV6-5	TRBJ2-5	-	-	CASSYTPLASIQYF	TGTGCCAGCAGTTACACCCCCCTAGCTAGTATCCAGTACTTC
TRBV15	TRBJ2-3	-	-	CATSRGRTADSTDTQYF	TGTGCCACCAGCAGGGGGCGGACAGCGGACAGCACAGATACGCAGTATTTT
TRBV5-1	TRBJ2-1	-	-	CASSFYGNEQFF	TGCGCCAGCAGCTTCTACGGGAATGAGCAGTTCTTC
TRBV30	TRBJ2-7	TRBD1	-	CAWSPIVRQGYEQYF	TGTGCCTGGAGCCCCATTGTAAGACAGGGATACGAGCAGTACTTC
TRBV2	TRBJ2-1	-	-	CASSEEFSGSYNEQFF	TGTGCCAGCAGTGAAGAATTTAGCGGCTCCTACAATGAGCAGTTCTTC
TRBV11-3	TRBJ2-7	TRBD1	-	CASSSRQGSSEQYF	TGTGCCAGCAGCTCAAGACAGGGGAGTAGCGAGCAGTACTTC
TRBV27	TRBJ1-5	-	-	CASSSLTVLGRQPQHF	TGTGCCAGCAGTTCCTTAACAGTCCTGGGTCGTCAGCCCCAGCATTTT
TRBV10-1	TRBJ2-5	-	-	CASSEVGYQETQYF	TGCGCCAGCAGTGAGGTTGGGTACCAAGAGACCCAGTACTTC
TRBV6-1	TRBJ2-1	TRBD2	-	CASTLSGGNYNEQFF	TGTGCCAGCACCCTTAGCGGGGGGAACTACAATGAGCAGTTCTTC
TRBV25-1	TRBJ1-1	-	-	CASSGTVTEAFF	TGTGCCAGCAGTGGGACTGTAACTGAAGCTTTCTTT
TRBV9	TRBJ2-1	-	once	CASSVGDPAERHNEQFF	TGTGCCAGCAGCGTAGGGGACCCAGCGGAGCGACACAATGAGCAGTTCTTC
TRBV7-2	TRBJ1-1	-	-	CASSFSENTEAFF	TGTGCCAGCAGCTTTTCCGAAAACACTGAAGCTTTCTTT
TRBV5-4	TRBJ2-5	-	few	CASSQGQQETQYF	TGTGCCAGCAGTCAAGGACAGCAAGAGACCCAGTACTTC
TRBV6-5	TRBJ1-3	TRBD1	-	CASSYGTGALGNTIYF	TGTGCCAGCAGTTACGGGACAGGGGCTTTGGGAAACACCATATATTTT
TRBV2	TRBJ2-7	TRBD1	-	CASTSGTGSEQYF	TGTGCCAGCACCTCCGGGACAGGGAGCGAGCAGTACTTC
TRBV27	TRBJ1-1	TRBD1	-	CASSFSGTGGTEAFF	TGTGCCAGCAGTTTCTCCGGGACAGGGGGCACTGAAGCTTTCTTT
TRBV7-2	TRBJ2-3	-	-	CASSAPRGDVIDTQYF	TGTGCCAGCAGCGCCCCAAGGGGGGATGTGATAGATACGCAGTATTTT
TRBV23-1	TRBJ2-2	-	-	CASSFYRETKNTGELFF	TGCGCCAGCAGTTTTTACAGGGAGACTAAGAACACCGGGGAGCTGTTTTTT
TRBV7-6	TRBJ2-1	TRBD2	-	CASSLTSGGRSYNEQFF	TGTGCCAGCAGCCTGACTAGCGGAGGGCGATCCTACAATGAGCAGTTCTTC
TRBV7-2	TRBJ2-5	-	-	CASSSLRRETQYF	TGTGCCAGCAGCTCCTTAAGGCGGGAGACCCAGTACTTC
TRBV30	TRBJ1-5	-	-	CAWSVDLNQPQHF	TGTGCCTGGAGTGTAGACCTTAATCAGCCCCAGCATTTT
TRBV7-9	TRBJ2-7	-	-	CASSLEWYEQYF	TGTGCCAGCAGCTTAGAATGGTACGAGCAGTACTTC
TRBV14	TRBJ1-2	-	-	CASSQESGGASGYTF	TGTGCCAGCAGCCAAGAGTCCGGGGGCGCGTCCGGCTACACCTTC
TRBV7-2	TRBJ2-7	-	-	CASSRDPSSYEQYF	TGTGCCAGCAGCCGGGACCCGAGCTCCTACGAGCAGTACTTC
TRBV10-2	TRBJ2-7	-	-	CASRKAASYEQYF	TGCGCCAGCAGGAAAGCGGCCTCCTACGAGCAGTACTTC
TRBV28	TRBJ2-5	TRBD2	-	CASNLLGGASETQYF	TGTGCCAGCAATCTTCTCGGGGGGGCCTCGGAGACCCAGTACTTC
TRBV19	TRBJ1-6	-	-	CASRPISDSQNSPLHF	TGTGCCAGTCGACCCATCTCGGACAGCCAAAATTCACCCCTCCACTTT
TRBV13	TRBJ2-7	TRBD1	-	CASSWEPGQGAGEQYF	TGTGCCAGCAGCTGGGAACCGGGACAGGGGGCTGGGGAGCAGTACTTC
TRBV6-1	TRBJ1-2	-	-	CASSRLGGYTF	TGTGCCAGCAGTAGGTTGGGTGGCTACACCTTC
TRBV28	TRBJ1-5	-	-	CASSLNQPQHF	TGTGCCAGCAGCCTAAATCAGCCCCAGCATTTT
TRBV7-7	TRBJ2-1	-	-	CASSLAQGDEQFF	TGTGCTAGCAGCTTAGCGCAGGGCGATGAGCAGTTCTTC
TRBV7-9	TRBJ1-5	TRBD1	-	CASSLTKGDRGNQPQHF	TGTGCCAGCAGCCTGACCAAGGGGGACAGGGGAAATCAGCCCCAGCATTTT
TRBV7-2	TRBJ1-5	-	-	CASSLVGQVIEPQHF	TGTGCCAGCAGCTTAGTAGGTCAGGTTATTGAGCCCCAGCATTTT
TRBV21-1	TRBJ1-2	-	-	CASSSRADRSNYGYTF	TGTGCCAGCAGCTCACGCGCGGACAGATCTAACTATGGCTACACCTTC
TRBV5-5	TRBJ2-3	-	-	CASSLPMGDTQYF	TGTGCCAGCAGCTTGCCCATGGGCGATACGCAGTATTTT
TRBV7-2	TRBJ2-7	TRBD2	-	CASSSPYGGSQPYEQYF	TGTGCCAGCAGCTCTCCCTATGGCGGGAGCCAACCCTACGAGCAGTACTTC
TRBV7-2	TRBJ1-1	-	-	CASSRSPERTEAFF	TGTGCCAGCAGCCGTAGCCCGGAGAGGACTGAAGCTTTCTTT
TRBV2	TRBJ1-4	-	few	CASSEVKGLTNEKLFF	TGTGCCAGCAGTGAAGTTAAGGGGTTAACTAATGAAAAACTGTTTTTT
TRBV30	TRBJ2-7	-	-	CAWEVGHEQYF	TGTGCCTGGGAGGTGGGCCACGAGCAGTACTTC
TRBV15	TRBJ2-7	-	few	CATSRDLEAEYEQYF	TGTGCCACCAGCAGAGATCTTGAGGCAGAATACGAGCAGTACTTC
TRBV25-1	TRBJ2-4	-	-	CASSERGSKNIQYF	TGTGCCAGCAGTGAAAGGGGCTCCAAAAACATTCAGTACTTC
TRBV5-1	TRBJ2-7	TRBD2	-	CASSWAAGTNYEQYF	TGCGCCAGCAGCTGGGCCGCCGGGACTAACTACGAGCAGTACTTC
TRBV5-1	TRBJ2-3	-	-	CASSAVLSQVYRSTQYF	TGCGCCAGCAGCGCCGTCCTAAGCCAGGTCTACAGATCTACGCAGTATTTT
TRBV6-6	TRBJ2-5	TRBD2	-	CASSYPGLAGRETQYF	TGTGCCAGCAGTTACCCGGGACTAGCGGGGCGGGAGACCCAGTACTTC
TRBV19	TRBJ1-5	-	-	CASSIDGVSNQPQHF	TGTGCCAGTAGTATAGATGGGGTTAGCAATCAGCCCCAGCATTTT
TRBV19	TRBJ1-5	TRBD1	-	CASSYGTGIGQPQHF	TGTGCCAGTAGTTATGGGACAGGGATAGGTCAGCCCCAGCATTTT
TRBV5-8	TRBJ1-3	-	few	CASSFRDILGSSGNTIYF	TGTGCCAGCAGCTTTCGGGACATACTAGGATCTTCTGGAAACACCATATATTTT
TRBV5-6	TRBJ2-7	TRBD2	medium-sized	CASSLGGGYEQYF	TGTGCCAGCAGCTTGGGCGGGGGGTACGAGCAGTACTTC
TRBV5-1	TRBJ2-1	-	-	CASSPTGDPSYNEQFF	TGCGCCAGCAGCCCCACCGGGGACCCCTCCTACAATGAGCAGTTCTTC